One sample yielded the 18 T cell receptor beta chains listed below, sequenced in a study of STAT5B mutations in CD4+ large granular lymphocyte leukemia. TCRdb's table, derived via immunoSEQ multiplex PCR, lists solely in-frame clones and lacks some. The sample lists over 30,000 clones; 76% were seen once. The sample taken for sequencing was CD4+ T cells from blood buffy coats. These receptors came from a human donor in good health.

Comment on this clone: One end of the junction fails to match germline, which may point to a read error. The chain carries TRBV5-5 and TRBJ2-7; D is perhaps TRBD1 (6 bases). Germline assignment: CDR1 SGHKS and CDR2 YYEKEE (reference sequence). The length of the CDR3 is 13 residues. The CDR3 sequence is CASSLLIEGTQLF. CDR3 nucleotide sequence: TGTGCCAGCAGCTTGTTAATCGAAGGGACACAGCTCTTC.

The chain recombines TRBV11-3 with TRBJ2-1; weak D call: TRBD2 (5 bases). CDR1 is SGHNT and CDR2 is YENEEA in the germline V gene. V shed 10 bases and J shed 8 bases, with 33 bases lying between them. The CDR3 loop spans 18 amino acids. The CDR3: CANRRSGCCGPLWDEQFF. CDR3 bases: TGTGCCAACCGTAGGAGCGGCTGCTGCGGGCCTTTGTGGGATGAGCAGTTCTTC.

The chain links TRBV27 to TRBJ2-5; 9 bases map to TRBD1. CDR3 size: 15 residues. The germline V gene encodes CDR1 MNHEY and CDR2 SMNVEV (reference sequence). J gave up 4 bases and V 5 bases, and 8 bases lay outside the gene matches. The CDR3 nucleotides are TGTGCCAGCAGTCCCACCTACAGGGGGCGAGAGACCCAGTACTTC. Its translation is CASSPTYRGRETQYF.

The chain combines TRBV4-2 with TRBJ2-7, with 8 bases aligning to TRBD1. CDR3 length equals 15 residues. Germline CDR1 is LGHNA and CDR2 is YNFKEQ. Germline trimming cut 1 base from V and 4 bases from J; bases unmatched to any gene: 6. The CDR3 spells CASSQAGTGLYEQYF. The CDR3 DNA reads TGTGCCAGCAGCCAAGCTGGGACAGGATTGTACGAGCAGTACTTC.

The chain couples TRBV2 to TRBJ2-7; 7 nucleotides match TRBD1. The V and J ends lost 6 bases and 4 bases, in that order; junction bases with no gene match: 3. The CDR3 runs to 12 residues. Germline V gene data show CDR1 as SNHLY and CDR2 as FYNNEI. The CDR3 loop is CASRQGVYEQYF. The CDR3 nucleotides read TGTGCCAGCAGGCAGGGGGTGTACGAGCAGTACTTC.

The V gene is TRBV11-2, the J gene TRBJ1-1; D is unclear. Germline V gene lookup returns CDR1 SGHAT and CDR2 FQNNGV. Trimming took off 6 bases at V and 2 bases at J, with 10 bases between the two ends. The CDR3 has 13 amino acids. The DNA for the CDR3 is TGTGCCAGCAGTGAATACAGAAACACTGAAGCTTTCTTT. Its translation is CASSEYRNTEAFF.

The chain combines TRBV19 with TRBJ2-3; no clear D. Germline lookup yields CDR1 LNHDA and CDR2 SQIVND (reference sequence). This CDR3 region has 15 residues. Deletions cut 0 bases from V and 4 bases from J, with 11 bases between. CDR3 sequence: CASSIDFPVADTQYF. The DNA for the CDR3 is TGTGCCAGTAGTATAGATTTCCCGGTAGCAGATACGCAGTATTTT.

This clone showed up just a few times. The CDR3: CATTGGDGGYTF. CDR3 nucleotides: TGTGCCACTACGGGGGGCGATGGAGGCTACACCTTC. This chain uses TRBV10-3 with TRBJ1-2, with D tentatively TRBD1 (6 bases). Germline CDR1 and CDR2: ENHRY and SYGVKD. Trimming cost V 10 bases and J 8 bases, with 17 bases left between them. The length of the CDR3 is 12 residues.

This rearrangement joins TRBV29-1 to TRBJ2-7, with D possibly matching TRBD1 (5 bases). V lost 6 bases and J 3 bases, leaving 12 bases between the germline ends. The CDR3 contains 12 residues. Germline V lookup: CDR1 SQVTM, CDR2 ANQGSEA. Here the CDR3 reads CSVGSGFYEQYF. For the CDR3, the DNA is TGCAGCGTCGGTTCAGGGTTCTACGAGCAGTACTTC.

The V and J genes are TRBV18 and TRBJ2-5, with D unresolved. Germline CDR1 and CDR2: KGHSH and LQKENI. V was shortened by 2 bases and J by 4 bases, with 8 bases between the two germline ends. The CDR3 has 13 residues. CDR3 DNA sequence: TGTGCCAGCTCACCAGGGCTCGGAGAGACCCAGTACTTC. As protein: CASSPGLGETQYF.

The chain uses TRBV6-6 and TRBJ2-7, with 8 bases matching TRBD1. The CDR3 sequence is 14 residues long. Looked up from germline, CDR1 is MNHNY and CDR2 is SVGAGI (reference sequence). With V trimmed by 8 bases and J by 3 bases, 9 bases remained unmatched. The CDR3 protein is CASAGATGGYEQYF. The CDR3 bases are TGTGCCAGCGCAGGGGCCACAGGGGGCTACGAGCAGTACTTC.

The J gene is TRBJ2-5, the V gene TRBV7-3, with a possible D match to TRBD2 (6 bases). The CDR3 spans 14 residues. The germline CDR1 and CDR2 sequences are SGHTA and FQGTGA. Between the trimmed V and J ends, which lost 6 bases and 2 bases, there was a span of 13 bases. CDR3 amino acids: CASSMGGLQETQYF. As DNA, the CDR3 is TGTGCCAGCAGTATGGGGGGACTTCAAGAGACCCAGTACTTC.

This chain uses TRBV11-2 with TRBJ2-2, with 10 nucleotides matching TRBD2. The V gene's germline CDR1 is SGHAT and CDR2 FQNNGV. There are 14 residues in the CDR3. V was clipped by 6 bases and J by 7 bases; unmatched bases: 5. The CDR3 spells CASRPAGGIGELFF. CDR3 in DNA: TGTGCCAGCAGGCCAGCGGGAGGGATCGGGGAGCTGTTTTTT.

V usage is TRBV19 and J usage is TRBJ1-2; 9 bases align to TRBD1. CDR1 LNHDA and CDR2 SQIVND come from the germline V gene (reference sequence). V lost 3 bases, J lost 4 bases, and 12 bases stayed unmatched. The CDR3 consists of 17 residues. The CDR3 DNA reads TGTGCCAGTAGTATTTCTTCTCTGGGACAGGGAAGCTATGGCTACACCTTC. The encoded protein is CASSISSLGQGSYGYTF.

CDR3 nucleotide sequence: TGTGCCAGCAGCTTTACGGGACAGGGTGTAGACAGTGAGCAGTTCTTC. It codes for CASSFTGQGVDSEQFF. This chain links TRBV11-3 with TRBJ2-1; 9 bases align to TRBD1. Germline V gene sequence: CDR1 SGHNT, CDR2 YENEEA. Trimming at V came to 3 bases and at J to 9 bases, leaving 12 bases not matched to a gene. The CDR3 runs 16 residues.

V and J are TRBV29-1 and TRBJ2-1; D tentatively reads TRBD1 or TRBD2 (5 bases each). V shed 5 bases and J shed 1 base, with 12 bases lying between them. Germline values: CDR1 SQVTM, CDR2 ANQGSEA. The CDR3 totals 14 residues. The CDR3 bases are TGCAGCGTTTTCCTGGGACGGTCCTACAATGAGCAGTTCTTC. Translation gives CSVFLGRSYNEQFF.

The CDR3 bases are TGTGCCACCGGACCAGGGGGCTCCCTCTACGAGCAGTACTTC. Residues: CATGPGGSLYEQYF. This chain connects TRBV15 to TRBJ2-7, with 8 positions matching TRBD1. Losses at the gene ends were 8 bases for V and 3 bases for J; bases not matched to a gene: 9. This CDR3 is 14 amino acids long. Germline loops: CDR1 LNHNV, CDR2 YYDKDF (reference sequence).

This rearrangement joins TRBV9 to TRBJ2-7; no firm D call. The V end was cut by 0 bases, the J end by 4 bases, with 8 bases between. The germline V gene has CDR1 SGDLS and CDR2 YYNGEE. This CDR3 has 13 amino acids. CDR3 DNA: TGTGCCAGCAGCGTAGCTCCGTATTACGAGCAGTACTTC. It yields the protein CASSVAPYYEQYF.